A selection of T cell receptor beta chains follows, all from one sample in a study of shared clonotypes between healthy human individuals. Some clones are missing from TCRdb's copy, which holds only in-frame ones; the method was immunoSEQ multiplex PCR. The sample shows about 960,000 clones, 76% of them seen only once. Material for sequencing was memory CD4+ T cells sorted from blood. The receptor set was obtained from a young man in good health. The CDR3 runs from the conserved cysteine through the conserved F or W. Each record gives: V gene, CDR3 length, D gene, clone size, J gene, CDR3 protein, CDR3 DNA. A D gene is named only where the DNA matches it firmly. The size entry is marked missing in some rows and otherwise reads once, few, many or a size class.

v_call: TRBV29-1
cdr3_length: 13
d_call: .
clone_size: .
j_call: TRBJ2-7
cdr3_aa: CSAAKGVPYEQYF
cdr3_nt: TGCAGCGCCGCTAAAGGTGTCCCCTACGAGCAGTACTTC

v_call: TRBV5-1
cdr3_length: 16
d_call: TRBD2
clone_size: .
j_call: TRBJ2-7
cdr3_aa: CASSLSSGGDFYEQYF
cdr3_nt: TGCGCCAGCAGCTTGTCTAGCGGGGGTGACTTCTACGAGCAGTACTTC

v_call: TRBV5-1
cdr3_length: 15
d_call: TRBD1
clone_size: .
j_call: TRBJ1-1
cdr3_aa: CASSLAGGAGTEAFF
cdr3_nt: TGCGCCAGCAGCTTGGCAGGGGGCGCAGGCACTGAAGCTTTCTTT

v_call: TRBV30
cdr3_length: 11
d_call: .
clone_size: .
j_call: TRBJ1-1
cdr3_aa: CAWSRVGEAFF
cdr3_nt: TGTGCCTGGAGCAGGGTGGGTGAAGCTTTCTTT

v_call: TRBV30
cdr3_length: 11
d_call: .
clone_size: .
j_call: TRBJ1-1
cdr3_aa: CAVEKNTEAFF
cdr3_nt: TGTGCCGTGGAAAAGAACACTGAAGCTTTCTTT

v_call: TRBV7-9
cdr3_length: 17
d_call: .
clone_size: .
j_call: TRBJ2-2
cdr3_aa: CASSLTAASRNTGELFF
cdr3_nt: TGTGCCAGCAGCTTAACGGCGGCAAGTAGGAACACCGGGGAGCTGTTTTTT

v_call: TRBV29-1
cdr3_length: 13
d_call: .
clone_size: few
j_call: TRBJ1-1
cdr3_aa: CSVEDEGGTEAFF
cdr3_nt: TGCAGCGTTGAAGATGAGGGAGGCACTGAAGCTTTCTTT

v_call: TRBV2
cdr3_length: 12
d_call: .
clone_size: .
j_call: TRBJ1-4
cdr3_aa: CAGGRHNEKLFF
cdr3_nt: TGTGCCGGGGGCAGACATAATGAAAAACTGTTTTTT

v_call: TRBV11-2
cdr3_length: 15
d_call: .
clone_size: .
j_call: TRBJ2-7
cdr3_aa: CASSLDRSISYEQYF
cdr3_nt: TGTGCCAGCAGCTTAGACAGATCGATCTCCTACGAGCAGTACTTC

v_call: TRBV10-1
cdr3_length: 16
d_call: TRBD2
clone_size: .
j_call: TRBJ2-7
cdr3_aa: CASSESGTSGRYEQYF
cdr3_nt: TGCGCCAGCAGTGAGTCCGGGACTAGCGGGCGTTACGAGCAGTACTTC

v_call: TRBV5-1
cdr3_length: 16
d_call: .
clone_size: few
j_call: TRBJ1-3
cdr3_aa: CASSAGPQSSGNTIYF
cdr3_nt: TGCGCCAGCAGCGCTGGACCTCAGAGCTCTGGAAACACCATATATTTT

v_call: TRBV30
cdr3_length: 16
d_call: TRBD2
clone_size: many
j_call: TRBJ2-3
cdr3_aa: CAWSVLRGFGGDTQYF
cdr3_nt: TGTGCCTGGAGTGTCCTCCGGGGGTTCGGGGGGGATACGCAGTATTTT

v_call: TRBV27
cdr3_length: 20
d_call: TRBD1
clone_size: .
j_call: TRBJ1-5
cdr3_aa: CASSLHAGTGSVGSNQPQHF
cdr3_nt: TGTGCCAGCAGTTTACATGCCGGGACAGGGTCGGTTGGGAGCAATCAGCCCCAGCATTTT

v_call: TRBV30
cdr3_length: 14
d_call: TRBD1
clone_size: .
j_call: TRBJ1-6
cdr3_aa: CAWSVGTVNSPLHF
cdr3_nt: TGTGCCTGGAGTGTTGGGACAGTGAATTCACCCCTCCACTTT

v_call: TRBV6-1
cdr3_length: 18
d_call: .
clone_size: .
j_call: TRBJ2-4
cdr3_aa: CASSEVGQDALAKNIQYF
cdr3_nt: TGTGCCAGCAGTGAAGTGGGGCAGGACGCTCTAGCCAAAAACATTCAGTACTTC

v_call: TRBV9
cdr3_length: 18
d_call: .
clone_size: .
j_call: TRBJ2-6
cdr3_aa: CASSASQDLYSGANVLTF
cdr3_nt: TGTGCCAGCAGCGCATCACAAGACCTCTACTCTGGGGCCAACGTCCTGACTTTC

v_call: TRBV18
cdr3_length: 12
d_call: TRBD1
clone_size: .
j_call: TRBJ1-1
cdr3_aa: CASRQGSTEAFF
cdr3_nt: TGTGCCAGCCGACAGGGTAGCACTGAAGCTTTCTTT

v_call: TRBV7-8
cdr3_length: 15
d_call: TRBD2
clone_size: once
j_call: TRBJ2-1
cdr3_aa: CASSLGLAGYNEQFF
cdr3_nt: TGTGCCAGCAGCTTAGGACTAGCGGGTTACAATGAGCAGTTCTTC

v_call: TRBV2
cdr3_length: 16
d_call: TRBD2
clone_size: once
j_call: TRBJ2-3
cdr3_aa: CASSEGTSGRGDTQYF
cdr3_nt: TGTGCCAGCAGTGAAGGGACTAGCGGGAGAGGGGATACGCAGTATTTT

v_call: TRBV7-2
cdr3_length: 15
d_call: TRBD2
clone_size: .
j_call: TRBJ2-1
cdr3_aa: CASSEGAGTSYEQFF
cdr3_nt: TGTGCCAGCAGCGAAGGAGCCGGGACTAGTTATGAGCAGTTCTTC

v_call: TRBV6-1
cdr3_length: 13
d_call: .
clone_size: .
j_call: TRBJ2-7
cdr3_aa: CASRDNELSEQYF
cdr3_nt: TGTGCCAGCAGAGACAACGAACTTTCCGAGCAGTACTTC

v_call: TRBV14
cdr3_length: 16
d_call: .
clone_size: .
j_call: TRBJ1-2
cdr3_aa: CASSQDSSGLPGGYTF
cdr3_nt: TGTGCCAGCAGCCAAGATTCTTCAGGTCTCCCGGGGGGCTACACCTTC

v_call: TRBV5-1
cdr3_length: 14
d_call: .
clone_size: .
j_call: TRBJ1-3
cdr3_aa: CASSPDSSGNTIYF
cdr3_nt: TGCGCCAGCAGCCCCGACAGCTCTGGAAACACCATATATTTT